Each of the 26 T cell receptor beta chains below was sequenced from the same sample in a study of CD8+ T cells in alopecia areata. Treatment specified: oral pan-JAK inhibitor, 5-10 mg twice daily. Extracted from the samples, RNA was reverse transcribed into cDNA to serve as the sequencing template. Sequencing used immunoSEQ multiplex PCR; TCRdb keeps in-frame clones, though not all of them. The data show roughly 210,000 clones, around two fifths seen once. The sample in question was CD4+ T cells sorted from blood, obtained at approximately week 39, from a patient treated with tofacitinib. These receptor sequences come from a human donor with alopecia areata.

This rearrangement joins TRBV4-2 to TRBJ2-2; 7 bases fit TRBD2. The CDR3 sequence is 14 residues long. Looked up from germline, CDR1 is LGHNA and CDR2 is YNFKEQ. Unmatched junction bases numbered 7, after V lost 8 bases and J lost 4 bases. CDR3 nucleotides: TGTGCCAGCGGCCCCGGCGGGGGCACCGGGGAGCTGTTTTTT. Translated, it gives CASGPGGGTGELFF.

This clone has just a few counts. The rearrangement uses TRBV7-2 and TRBJ1-4; a weak D match, TRBD1 (5 bases). Germline V gene sequence: CDR1 SGHTA, CDR2 FQGNSA. Trimming removed 5 bases from V and 11 bases from J, with 21 bases in between. CDR3 size: 15 residues. CDR3 bases: TGTGCCAGCAGCACCGGTGGAGGGGACGGGGAGAAACTGTTTTTT. Residues: CASSTGGGDGEKLFF.

V usage is TRBV18 and J usage is TRBJ2-1; 7 positions match TRBD1. Trimming cost V 4 bases and J 2 bases; bases outside gene matches: 8. Germline-derived CDR1 and CDR2 are KGHSH and LQKENI. The CDR3 totals 16 residues. The CDR3 DNA sequence: TGTGCCAGCTCACGGATCCAGGGACAGACCTACAATGAGCAGTTCTTC. This gives the protein CASSRIQGQTYNEQFF. The complete variable domain, with remaining parts taken from reference TRBV18 and TRBJ2-1, reads NAGVMQNPRHLVRRRGQEARLRCSPMKGHSHVYWYRQLPEEGLKFMVYLQKENIIDESGMPKERFSAEFPKEGPSILRIQQVVRGDSAAYFCASSRIQGQTYNEQFFGPGTRLTVL.

This clone has only a few counts. The V gene is TRBV28, the J gene TRBJ2-1; a weak D match, TRBD2 (6 bases). This CDR3 has 15 amino acids. Trimming took 4 bases from V and 4 from J, leaving 14 bases between them. Germline values: CDR1 MDHEN, CDR2 SYDVKM. The CDR3 here is CASSSGGVGYNEQFF. The CDR3 bases are TGTGCCAGCAGTTCCGGAGGGGTAGGGTACAATGAGCAGTTCTTC.

This clone was counted a few times. The V gene is TRBV6-6, the J gene TRBJ2-7; possible D gene TRBD2, 6 bases. The CDR3 has 12 amino acids. Germline-derived CDR1 and CDR2 are MNHNY and SVGAGI (reference sequence). Trimming pared 6 bases from V and 7 bases from J, leaving 13 bases between. The CDR3 sequence is CASRGDFQEQYF. The DNA of the CDR3 is TGTGCCAGCAGAGGGGACTTCCAGGAGCAGTACTTC.

Here the CDR3 DNA reads TGTGCCTGGGGCAGGGGGCAGGTCTACGAGCAGTACTTC. This sequence encodes CAWGRGQVYEQYF. The V and J genes are TRBV30 and TRBJ2-7; 8 bases are a match to TRBD1. Germline CDR1 and CDR2: GTSNPN and SVGIG (reference sequence). CDR3 length: 13 amino acids. V shed 5 bases, J shed 3 bases, and the junction held 6 bases outside the gene matches.

The V call is TRBV6-5, the J call TRBJ2-6; D perhaps matches TRBD1 (6 bases). Germline V gives CDR1 MNHEY, CDR2 SVGAGI. V lost 2 bases and J 2 bases, leaving 7 bases between the germline ends. This CDR3 contains 15 residues. The CDR3 DNA reads as TGTGCCAGCAGTTACGGGGGCGCTGGGGCCAACGTCCTGACTTTC. Protein: CASSYGGAGANVLTF.

V gene TRBV5-1 combines with J gene TRBJ2-7; 16 bases map to TRBD2. Germline CDR1 SGHRS, CDR2 YFSETQ. The CDR3 is 16 residues long. J gave up 7 bases and V 0 bases, and 4 bases lay outside the gene matches. The CDR3 is CASSLEGLAGGREQYF. In DNA, the CDR3 is TGCGCCAGCAGCTTGGAGGGACTAGCGGGAGGGCGGGAGCAGTACTTC.

The chain employs TRBV30 and TRBJ1-2; D is unresolved. Germline V gene data show CDR1 as GTSNPN and CDR2 as SVGIG (reference sequence). The CDR3 is 11 amino acids. V shed 0 bases and J shed 8 bases, with 7 bases lying between them. The chain's CDR3 is CAWSVRVGYTF. CDR3 nucleotides: TGTGCCTGGAGTGTAAGGGTCGGCTACACCTTC.

The rearrangement uses TRBV9 and TRBJ1-2, with D tentatively TRBD1 (5 bases). This CDR3 is 15 amino acids long. The ends were cut back, 4 bases at V and 3 bases at J, with 16 bases in the middle. Germline loops: CDR1 SGDLS, CDR2 YYNGEE. In DNA, the CDR3 is TGTGCCAGCAGCATTGGGTCTGGGGCTTACTATGGCTACACCTTC. It specifies CASSIGSGAYYGYTF. The variable domain in full, with the rest retrieved from reference TRBV9 and TRBJ1-2, is DSGVTQTPKHLITATGQRVTLRCSPRSGDLSVYWYQQSLDQGLQFLIQYYNGEERAKGNILERFSAQQFPDLHSELNLSSLELGDSALYFCASSIGSGAYYGYTFGSGTRLTVV.

This clone was observed a handful of times. The chain couples TRBV19 to TRBJ2-7, with D possibly TRBD1 on 6 matching bases. In germline, CDR1 is LNHDA, CDR2 SQIVND (reference sequence). V dropped 2 bases and J dropped 4 bases, with 12 bases sitting between them. This CDR3 has 14 residues. This CDR3 is CASSITGTSYEQYF. The CDR3 DNA reads TGTGCCAGTAGTATAACAGGGACCTCGTACGAGCAGTACTTC.

The chain couples TRBV14 to TRBJ2-3, with 11 positions matching TRBD2. V shed 1 base, J shed 5 bases, and the junction held 8 bases outside the gene matches. Per the germline V gene, CDR1 is SGHDN and CDR2 is FVKESK. CDR3 length equals 17 residues. CDR3 in amino acids: CASSQVTSGTVRDTQYF. CDR3 coding DNA: TGTGCCAGCAGCCAAGTGACTAGCGGGACGGTGAGAGATACGCAGTATTTT. Looking up the rest from reference TRBV14 and TRBJ2-3 gives the full variable domain: EAGVTQFPSHSVIEKGQTVTLRCDPISGHDNLYWYRRVMGKEIKFLLHFVKESKQDESGMPNNRFLAERTGGTYSTLKVQPAELEDSGVYFCASSQVTSGTVRDTQYFGPGTRLTVL.

This clone was recorded only once. V gene TRBV30 combines with J gene TRBJ2-3, with D tentatively TRBD1 (6 bases). The CDR3 has 16 residues. CDR1 GTSNPN and CDR2 SVGIG come from the germline V gene (reference sequence). The V gene lost 5 bases and the J gene lost 5 bases, with 23 bases spanning the gap. Here the CDR3 reads CAWARQALGSLDTQYF. DNA for the CDR3: TGTGCCTGGGCCAGACAGGCCTTGGGATCTTTAGATACGCAGTATTTT.

This clone was seen only a few times. This sequence joins TRBV29-1 and TRBJ2-4; D is unclear. This CDR3 is 11 amino acids long. Per germline, CDR1 SQVTM and CDR2 ANQGSEA. V lost 0 bases and J 8 bases, leaving 5 bases between the germline ends. CDR3 nucleotide sequence: TGCAGCGTTGAAGATCAGTACATTCAGTACTTC. It is translated as CSVEDQYIQYF.

This clone came up many times. The chain joins TRBV11-2 to TRBJ2-2, with a tentative D call TRBD1 (6 bases). The CDR3 has 14 amino acids. The ends were cut back, 5 bases at V and 7 bases at J, with 14 bases in the middle. Germline CDR1 and CDR2: SGHAT and FQNNGV. For the CDR3, the DNA is TGTGCCAGCAGCGTGGGACACGGCGGCGGGGAGCTGTTTTTT. It encodes CASSVGHGGGELFF.

This chain uses TRBV5-1 with TRBJ2-3, with no clear D. The CDR3 covers 14 residues. CDR1 SGHRS and CDR2 YFSETQ come from the germline V gene. V lost 0 bases, J lost 0 bases, and 5 bases lay in between. CDR3 region: CASSLGGSTDTQYF. The CDR3 DNA reads as TGCGCCAGCAGCTTGGGTGGGAGCACAGATACGCAGTATTTT.

V usage is TRBV14 and J usage is TRBJ2-2; D is undetermined. CDR1 is SGHDN, CDR2 FVKESK, per germline. CDR3 length equals 15 residues. Trimming took 4 bases from V and 4 from J, leaving 13 bases between them. The CDR3 DNA reads as TGTGCCAGCAGCCTGGCTGGAGCAGGCACCGGGGAGCTGTTTTTT. Protein product: CASSLAGAGTGELFF.

The CDR3 nucleotides read TGCGCCAGCACGAGGGACCCGGGGGAAAAACTGTTTTTT. Translated: CASTRDPGEKLFF. This chain links TRBV4-3 with TRBJ1-4; D might be TRBD1 (5 bases). Germline lookup yields CDR1 LGHNA and CDR2 YSLEER. V shed 7 bases and J shed 8 bases, with 14 bases lying between them. This CDR3 contains 13 residues.

Comment on this clone: Different DNA sequences within this sample yield the same CDR3. The rearrangement uses TRBV9 and TRBJ1-4, with D unresolved. The CDR3 has 13 residues. Germline V lookup: CDR1 SGDLS, CDR2 YYNGEE. V was clipped by 1 base and J by 4 bases, with 5 bases between them. CDR3 in amino acids: CASSVSSNEKLFF. CDR3 sequence (DNA): TGTGCCAGCAGCGTAAGCAGTAATGAAAAACTGTTTTTT.

This sequence joins TRBV15 and TRBJ1-5; 7 positions agree with TRBD1. V lost 3 bases to trimming and J lost 3 bases; unmatched junction nucleotides: 2. From germline, CDR1 is LNHNV and CDR2 YYDKDF (reference sequence). The CDR3 covers 14 residues. The CDR3 nucleotides are TGTGCCACCAGCAGGGGACAGCTCAATCAGCCCCAGCATTTT. It specifies CATSRGQLNQPQHF.

This clone was picked up a small number of times. CDR3 DNA sequence: TGTGCCAGCAGCTTACTAGGGGGTTTTACGGGAAACGAGTTCTTC. Translation gives CASSLLGGFTGNEFF. This sequence joins TRBV11-2 and TRBJ2-1, with D perhaps TRBD1 (6 bases). Germline CDR1 is SGHAT and CDR2 is FQNNGV. V gave up 2 bases and J gave up 14 bases, with 22 bases separating them. This CDR3 has 15 residues.

The sample holds a few counts of this clone. The J gene is TRBJ2-4, the V gene TRBV5-1; 10 positions match TRBD2. The CDR3 has 17 residues. CDR1 SGHRS and CDR2 YFSETQ come from the germline V gene. Germline trimming cut 3 bases from V and 10 bases from J; bases unmatched to any gene: 16. As DNA, the CDR3 is TGCGCCAGCAGCTCAAGGCCTGATACGTGGACTAGCGGAATTCAGTACTTC. Its translation is CASSSRPDTWTSGIQYF.

The chain recombines TRBV7-9 with TRBJ1-3; D not resolved. Germline V CDR1 and CDR2: SEHNR, FQNEAQ (reference sequence). The CDR3 is made up of 15 amino acids. The V gene lost 1 base and the J gene lost 2 bases, with 9 bases spanning the gap. This CDR3 is CASSLGAEAGNTIYF. In DNA, the CDR3 is TGTGCCAGCAGCTTAGGAGCGGAGGCTGGAAACACCATATATTTT.

The gene calls are TRBV5-4 and TRBJ2-7; TRBD2 matches at 11 bases. This CDR3 is built from 15 residues. Losses at the gene ends were 1 base for V and 4 bases for J; bases not matched to a gene: 4. Per the germline V gene, CDR1 is SGHNT and CDR2 is YYREEE (reference sequence). DNA for the CDR3: TGTGCCAGCAGCTTGAGTAGCGGGAGGGGTTACGAGCAGTACTTC. Amino acids: CASSLSSGRGYEQYF.

The rearrangement links TRBV29-1 to TRBJ1-2, with D unresolved. CDR3 length equals 12 residues. The germline CDR1 and CDR2 sequences are SQVTM and ANQGSEA. V was cut by 7 bases and J by 9 bases, with 18 bases left in between. In DNA, the CDR3 is TGCAGCGCGAAATCATCTTCTGTTAGCTACACCTTC. Translated: CSAKSSSVSYTF.

The CDR3 reads CASRSGIGGPQYF. The DNA of the CDR3 is TGTGCCAGCAGATCGGGTATCGGGGGACCTCAGTACTTC. This chain joins TRBV2 and TRBJ2-5; TRBD2 is a possible D gene (6 bases). V was clipped by 6 bases and J by 11 bases, with 19 bases between them. Looked up from germline, CDR1 is SNHLY and CDR2 is FYNNEI. CDR3 length: 13 amino acids.